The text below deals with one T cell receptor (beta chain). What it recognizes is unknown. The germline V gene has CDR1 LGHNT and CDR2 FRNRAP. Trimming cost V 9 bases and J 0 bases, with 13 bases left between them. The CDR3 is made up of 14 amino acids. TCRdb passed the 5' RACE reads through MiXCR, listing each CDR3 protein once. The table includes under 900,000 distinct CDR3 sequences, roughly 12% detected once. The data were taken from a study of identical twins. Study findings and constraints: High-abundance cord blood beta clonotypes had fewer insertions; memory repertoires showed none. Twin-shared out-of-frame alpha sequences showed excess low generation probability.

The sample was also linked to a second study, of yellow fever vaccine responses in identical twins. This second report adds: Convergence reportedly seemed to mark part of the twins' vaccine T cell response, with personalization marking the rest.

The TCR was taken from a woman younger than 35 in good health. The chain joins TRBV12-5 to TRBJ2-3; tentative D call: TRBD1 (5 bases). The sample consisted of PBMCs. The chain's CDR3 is CASASQGSTDTQYF. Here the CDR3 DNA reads TGTGCTAGCGCTAGTCAGGGAAGCACAGATACGCAGTATTTT.